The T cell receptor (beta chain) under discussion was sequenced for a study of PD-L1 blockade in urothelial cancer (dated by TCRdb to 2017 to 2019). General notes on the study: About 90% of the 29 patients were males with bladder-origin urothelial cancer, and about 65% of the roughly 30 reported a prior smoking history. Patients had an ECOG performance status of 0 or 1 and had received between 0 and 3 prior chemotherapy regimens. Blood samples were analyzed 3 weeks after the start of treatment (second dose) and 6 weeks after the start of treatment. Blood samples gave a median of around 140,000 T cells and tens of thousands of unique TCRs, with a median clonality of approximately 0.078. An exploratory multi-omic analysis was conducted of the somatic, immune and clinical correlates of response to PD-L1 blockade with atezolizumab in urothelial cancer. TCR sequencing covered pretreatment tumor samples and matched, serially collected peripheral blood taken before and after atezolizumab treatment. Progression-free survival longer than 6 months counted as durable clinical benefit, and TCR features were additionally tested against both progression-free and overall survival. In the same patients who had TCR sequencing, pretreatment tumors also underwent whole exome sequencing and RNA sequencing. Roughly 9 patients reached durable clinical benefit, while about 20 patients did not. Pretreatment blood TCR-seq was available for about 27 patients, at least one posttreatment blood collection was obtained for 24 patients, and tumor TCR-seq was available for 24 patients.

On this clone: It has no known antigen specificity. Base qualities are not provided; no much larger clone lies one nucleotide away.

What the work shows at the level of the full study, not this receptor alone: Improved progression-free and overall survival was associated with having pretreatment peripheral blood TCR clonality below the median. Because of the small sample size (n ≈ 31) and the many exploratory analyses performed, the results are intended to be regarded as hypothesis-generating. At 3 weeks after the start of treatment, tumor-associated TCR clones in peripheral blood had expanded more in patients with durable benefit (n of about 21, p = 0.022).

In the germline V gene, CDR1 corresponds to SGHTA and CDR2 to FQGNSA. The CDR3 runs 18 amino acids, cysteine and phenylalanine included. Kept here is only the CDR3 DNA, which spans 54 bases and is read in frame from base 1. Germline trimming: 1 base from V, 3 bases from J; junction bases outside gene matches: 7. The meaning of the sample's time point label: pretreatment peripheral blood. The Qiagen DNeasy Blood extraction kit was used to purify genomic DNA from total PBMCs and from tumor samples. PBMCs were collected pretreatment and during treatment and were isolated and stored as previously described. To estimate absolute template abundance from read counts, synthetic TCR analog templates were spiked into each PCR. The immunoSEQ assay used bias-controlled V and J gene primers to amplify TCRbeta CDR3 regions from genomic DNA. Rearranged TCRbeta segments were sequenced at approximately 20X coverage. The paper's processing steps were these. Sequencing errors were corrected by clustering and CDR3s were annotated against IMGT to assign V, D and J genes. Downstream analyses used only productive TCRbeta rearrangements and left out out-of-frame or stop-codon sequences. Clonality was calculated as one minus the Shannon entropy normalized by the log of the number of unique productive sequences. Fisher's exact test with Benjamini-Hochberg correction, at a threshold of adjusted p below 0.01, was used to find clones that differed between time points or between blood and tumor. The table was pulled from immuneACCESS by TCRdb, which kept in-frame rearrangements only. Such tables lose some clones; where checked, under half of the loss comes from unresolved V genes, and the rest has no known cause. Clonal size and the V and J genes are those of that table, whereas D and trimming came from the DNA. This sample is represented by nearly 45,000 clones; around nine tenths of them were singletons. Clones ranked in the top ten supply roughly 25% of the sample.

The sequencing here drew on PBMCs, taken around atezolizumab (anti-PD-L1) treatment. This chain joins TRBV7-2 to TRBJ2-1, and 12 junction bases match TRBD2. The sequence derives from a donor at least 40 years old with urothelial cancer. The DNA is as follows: TGTGCCAGCAGCTTAGTAGGGCTAGCGGGAGGGGGCTACAATGAGCAGTTCTTC. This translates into CASSLVGLAGGGYNEQFF. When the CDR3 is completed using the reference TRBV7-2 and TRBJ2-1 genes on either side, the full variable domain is GAGVSQSPSNKVTEKGKDVELRCDPISGHTALYWYRQSLGQGLEFLIYFQGNSAPDKSGLPSDRFSAERTGGSVSTLTIQRTQQEDSAVYLCASSLVGLAGGGYNEQFFGPGTRLTVL.